The 32 T cell receptor beta chains reported below all come from one sample, sequenced in a study of early T cells in non-severe SARS-CoV-2 infection. Using its own MiXCR run on the 5' RACE reads, TCRdb lists one record per CDR3 protein. The table has more than 20,000 distinct CDR3 sequences, almost 4.5% seen once. The sample taken for sequencing was whole blood. The receptors here all came from an adult who was a healthcare worker with PCR-confirmed SARS-CoV-2 infection or an uninfected control (not recorded which).

This clonotype was observed at least ten times. The chain recombines TRBV7-9 with TRBJ2-6; D remains ambiguous. This CDR3 has 10 residues. Trimming removed 11 bases from V and 9 bases from J, with 8 bases in between. CDR1 is SEHNR, CDR2 FQNEAQ, per germline (reference sequence). The CDR3 coding sequence is TGTGCCGGGTCACGCAACGTCCTGACTTTC. Translating it yields CAGSRNVLTF.

This clonotype was found many times. The chain couples TRBV20-1 to TRBJ1-5; D is perhaps TRBD1 (6 bases). Trimming shortened V by 3 bases and J by 6 bases, and 18 bases separated the two germline ends. Germline V CDR1 and CDR2: DFQATT, SNEGSKA (reference sequence). The CDR3 spans 15 residues. The CDR3 DNA follows: TGCAGTGCTAGTCGGACAGCCGATATAGGTCAGCCCCAGCATTTT. Its protein product is CSASRTADIGQPQHF.

The table lists this clonotype with many counts. The rearrangement joins TRBV6-4 to TRBJ2-2; D is ambiguous. The CDR3 extends over 13 amino acids. With 3 bases removed from V and 2 bases from J, the gap between germline ends came to 4 bases. Germline V gives CDR1 MRHNA, CDR2 SNTAGT. CDR3 residues: CASSEPNTGELFF. The DNA for the CDR3 is TGTGCCAGCAGTGAGCCTAACACCGGGGAGCTGTTTTTT.

This clonotype came up many times. This chain links TRBV15 with TRBJ2-1, with 11 nucleotides matching TRBD2. Germline assignment: CDR1 LNHNV and CDR2 YYDKDF (reference sequence). With V trimmed by 0 bases and J by 5 bases, 6 bases remained unmatched. The CDR3 runs 17 residues. CDR3 coding DNA: TGTGCCACCAGCAGAGATAGCGGGGGGGCCCTCGACAATGAGCAGTTCTTC. Protein sequence: CATSRDSGGALDNEQFF.

In this sample, this clonotype turned up many times. The gene calls are TRBV11-2 and TRBJ2-2, with D perhaps TRBD2 (5 bases). V was pared by 2 bases and J by 5 bases, with 9 bases between. This CDR3 comprises 14 residues. Per germline, CDR1 SGHAT and CDR2 FQNNGV. The CDR3 DNA reads TGTGCCAGCAGCTTAAGTGAGGGAACCGGGGAGCTGTTTTTT. Amino acids: CASSLSEGTGELFF.

This clonotype was seen ten or more times. V gene TRBV30 combines with J gene TRBJ2-3; 8 bases match TRBD1. The germline V gene has CDR1 GTSNPN and CDR2 SVGIG (reference sequence). This CDR3 is 16 amino acids long. V was pared by 4 bases and J by 3 bases, with 12 bases of the junction left unmatched. The CDR3, as DNA: TGTGCCTGGACCCGATCGGACAGGGAGTGGACAGATACGCAGTATTTT. This translates into CAWTRSDREWTDTQYF.

This clonotype was counted many times. V is TRBV4-3 and J is TRBJ1-2, with D unresolved. The CDR3 totals 15 residues. Germline assignment: CDR1 LGHNA and CDR2 YSLEER. The germline V and J ends were trimmed by 0 bases and 2 bases, with 10 bases remaining between them. The CDR3 DNA is TGCGCCAGCAGCCAAGATCAGAGACGGAACTATGGCTACACCTTC. This gives the protein CASSQDQRRNYGYTF.

This clonotype was found many times. This chain joins TRBV28 and TRBJ1-5; TRBD1 aligns across 8 bases. V was clipped by 6 bases and J by 5 bases; unmatched bases: 6. Germline CDR1 is MDHEN and CDR2 is SYDVKM. The CDR3 contains 14 residues. Here the CDR3 DNA reads TGTGCCAGCAGGCCCCCAGGGGGCCATCAGCCCCAGCATTTT. Translating it yields CASRPPGGHQPQHF.

A few counts support this clonotype. The V gene is TRBV18, the J gene TRBJ2-1, with 7 positions matching TRBD2. Germline lookup yields CDR1 KGHSH and CDR2 LQKENI. CDR3 length: 14 amino acids. The junction had 2 bases not matched to a gene; V was cut back by 3 bases and J by 3 bases. The chain's CDR3 is CASSPQRGYNEQFF. In DNA form, the CDR3 reads TGTGCCAGCTCACCCCAGCGGGGCTACAATGAGCAGTTCTTC.

This clonotype was seen repeatedly, ten times or more. This chain connects TRBV18 to TRBJ2-1; D is possibly TRBD2 (5 bases). Germline CDR1 KGHSH, CDR2 LQKENI. The CDR3 loop spans 13 amino acids. The ends were cut back, 6 bases at V and 12 bases at J, with 18 bases in the middle. CDR3 loop: CASSPPEPGMQFF. The DNA of the CDR3 is TGTGCCAGCTCCCCCCCTGAGCCGGGGATGCAGTTCTTC.

This clonotype was picked up a small number of times. V gene TRBV5-4 combines with J gene TRBJ2-1; D could derive from TRBD1 or TRBD2 (5 bases each). Germline V lookup: CDR1 SGHNT, CDR2 YYREEE (reference sequence). Between the trimmed V and J ends, which lost 0 bases and 4 bases, there was a span of 14 bases. The CDR3 is 16 residues long. In DNA, the CDR3 is TGTGCCAGCAGCTTGGGGGGCGGGTGGCATTACAATGAGCAGTTCTTC. This codes for CASSLGGGWHYNEQFF.

The sample holds many counts of this clonotype. The chain uses TRBV5-4 and TRBJ2-5, with D unclear. V was shortened by 0 bases and J by 2 bases, with 8 bases between the two germline ends. Germline lookup yields CDR1 SGHNT and CDR2 YYREEE (reference sequence). CDR3 length equals 14 residues. The CDR3 DNA is TGTGCCAGCAGCTTGGCTAGTCAACAAGAGACCCAGTACTTC. Its translation: CASSLASQQETQYF.

This clonotype was observed many times. V and J are TRBV4-1 and TRBJ2-7; a possible D gene is TRBD1 (6 bases). CDR1 is MGHRA, CDR2 YSYEKL, per germline. There are 14 residues in the CDR3. Deletions cut 6 bases from V and 3 bases from J, with 15 bases between. CDR3 residues: CASSPGTLGYEQYF. CDR3 nucleotide sequence: TGCGCCAGCAGTCCCGGGACACTCGGCTACGAGCAGTACTTC.

This clonotype was picked up many times. This rearrangement joins TRBV28 to TRBJ1-1, with D perhaps matching TRBD1 (5 bases). The ends were cut back, 5 bases at V and 2 bases at J, with 9 bases in the middle. The length of the CDR3 is 13 residues. Germline CDR1 is MDHEN and CDR2 is SYDVKM. CDR3 coding DNA: TGTGCCAGCAGTCGGGACTACAACACTGAAGCTTTCTTT. Translating gives CASSRDYNTEAFF.

This clonotype was counted many times. The chain links TRBV5-1 to TRBJ2-3; 7 bases align to TRBD1. The CDR3 sequence is 14 residues long. The V gene end was trimmed by 6 bases and the J gene end by 3 bases; junction bases not matched to a gene: 7. Germline CDR1 reads SGHRS; CDR2 reads YFSETQ. This CDR3 is CASKAEGATDTQYF. CDR3 nucleotides: TGCGCCAGCAAGGCCGAGGGGGCAACAGATACGCAGTATTTT.

By share, this clonotype ranks as medium-sized (0.01 to 0.1%). The chain joins TRBV20-1 to TRBJ1-2; D gene uncertain. The CDR3 contains 13 residues. Trimming took off 3 bases at V and 7 bases at J, with 15 bases between the two ends. Germline lookup yields CDR1 DFQATT and CDR2 SNEGSKA (reference sequence). The CDR3: CSASVVPGGGYTF. In DNA form, the CDR3 reads TGCAGTGCTAGCGTTGTCCCTGGTGGTGGCTACACCTTC.

At least ten counts were recorded for this clonotype. This rearrangement joins TRBV6-5 to TRBJ2-3; the D gene is possibly TRBD1 (5 bases). The CDR3 contains 15 residues. The V gene's germline CDR1 is MNHEY and CDR2 SVGAGI. Between the trimmed V and J ends, which lost 4 bases and 1 base, there was a span of 12 bases. CDR3 region: CASSSLGQGTDTQYF. CDR3 nucleotides: TGTGCCAGCAGTTCCCTGGGGCAGGGCACAGATACGCAGTATTTT.

This clonotype was seen ten or more times. This chain joins TRBV5-5 and TRBJ2-5, with D unresolved. Germline assignment: CDR1 SGHKS and CDR2 YYEKEE (reference sequence). V was clipped by 1 base and J by 3 bases, with 7 bases between them. This CDR3 has 13 residues. The CDR3 DNA sequence: TGTGCCAGCAGCTTGTATGGGGAAGAGACCCAGTACTTC. Translating it yields CASSLYGEETQYF.

This clonotype was seen many times. The rearrangement joins TRBV18 to TRBJ1-2, with D maybe TRBD1 (5 bases). The CDR3 covers 10 residues. With 10 bases removed from V and 5 bases from J, the gap between germline ends came to 8 bases. In germline, CDR1 is KGHSH, CDR2 LQKENI. CDR3 sequence: CANAGYGYTF. As DNA, the CDR3 is TGTGCCAACGCAGGGTATGGCTACACCTTC.

The table lists this clonotype with many counts. V usage is TRBV11-2 and J usage is TRBJ1-1; D uncertain. Germline values: CDR1 SGHAT, CDR2 FQNNGV. With 4 bases removed from V and 8 bases from J, the gap between germline ends came to 14 bases. The CDR3 has 13 amino acids. The CDR3 DNA reads as TGTGCCAGCAGCTCCACCGTTTCGGGCGAAGCTTTCTTT. Its protein is CASSSTVSGEAFF.

At least ten counts were recorded for this clonotype. The genes are TRBV28 and TRBJ1-2; possibly TRBD1 for D (6 bases). Trimming took 3 bases from V and 1 from J, leaving 12 bases between them. CDR3 size: 15 residues. Germline loops: CDR1 MDHEN, CDR2 SYDVKM. CDR3 in DNA: TGTGCCAGCAGTTTGACAGGTTATAATAACTATGGCTACACCTTC. The encoded protein is CASSLTGYNNYGYTF.

This clonotype has at least ten counts. V usage is TRBV27 and J usage is TRBJ1-2; D remains ambiguous. Germline V gene sequence: CDR1 MNHEY, CDR2 SMNVEV (reference sequence). With 0 bases removed from V and 4 bases from J, the gap between germline ends came to 21 bases. This CDR3 spans 18 amino acids. CDR3 bases: TGTGCCAGCAGTTTATCTGGCGGCCGGGGTCTCGACCTCTATGGCTACACCTTC. It specifies CASSLSGGRGLDLYGYTF.

This clonotype was seen ten or more times. CDR3 coding DNA: TGTGCCAGCAGTTTAGACAGGGGAGGAGTCGAGCAGTACTTC. Translated: CASSLDRGGVEQYF. The chain is built from TRBV27 and TRBJ2-7; 8 nucleotides agree with TRBD1. Per germline, CDR1 MNHEY and CDR2 SMNVEV (reference sequence). This CDR3 has 14 amino acids. V lost 2 bases and J lost 6; bases outside the gene matches: 6.

This clonotype was recorded many times. The chain joins TRBV12-3 or TRBV12-4 to TRBJ1-2; 7 nucleotides line up with TRBD1. J lost 8 bases, V lost 6 bases, and 9 bases had no gene match. The CDR3 contains 13 residues. The CDR3 is CASSPDRVGGYTF. The CDR3 region has the DNA TGTGCCAGCAGCCCCGACAGGGTGGGCGGCTACACCTTC.

Ten or more counts support this clonotype. The V call is TRBV2, the J call TRBJ1-5; a possible D gene is TRBD1 (5 bases). V was cut by 3 bases and J by 4 bases, with 10 bases left in between. Per the germline V gene, CDR1 is SNHLY and CDR2 is FYNNEI. The CDR3 is 14 residues long. The CDR3 DNA sequence: TGTGCCAGCAGTGATTTAGCAGGGAATCAGCCCCAGCATTTT. The encoded protein is CASSDLAGNQPQHF.

This clonotype showed up many times. This chain joins TRBV28 and TRBJ2-5, with D perhaps matching TRBD1 (6 bases). The V and J ends lost 6 bases and 0 bases respectively, with 8 bases between them. The CDR3 has 13 residues. Looked up from germline, CDR1 is MDHEN and CDR2 is SYDVKM. CDR3 region: CASRRGYQETQYF. The CDR3 DNA sequence: TGTGCCAGCAGGAGGGGGTACCAAGAGACCCAGTACTTC. Variable domain in full (rest from reference TRBV28 and TRBJ2-5): DVKVTQSSRYLVKRTGEKVFLECVQDMDHENMFWYRQDPGLGLRLIYFSYDVKMKEKGDIPEGYSVSREKKERFSLILESASTNQTSMYLCASRRGYQETQYFGPGTRLLVL.

This clonotype was picked up many times. The J gene is TRBJ1-4, the V gene TRBV20-1, with unresolved D. CDR1 and CDR2 from the germline V gene are DFQATT and SNEGSKA (reference sequence). This CDR3 has 15 amino acids. The V gene lost 5 bases and the J gene lost 0 bases, with 13 bases spanning the gap. CDR3 protein: CSASRTVATNEKLFF. DNA for the CDR3: TGCAGTGCTTCCCGGACGGTGGCAACTAATGAAAAACTGTTTTTT.

At least ten counts were recorded for this clonotype. The chain couples TRBV11-1 to TRBJ1-1, with 7 bases that match TRBD1. Germline V gives CDR1 SGHAT, CDR2 FQDESV (reference sequence). V was pared by 6 bases and J by 3 bases, with 13 bases of the junction left unmatched. CDR3 length: 16 amino acids. The CDR3 nucleotides read TGTGCCAGCAGTCAGATAGAAGACACAGGGGACACTGAAGCTTTCTTT. It encodes CASSQIEDTGDTEAFF.

This clonotype has ten or more counts. This rearrangement joins TRBV19 to TRBJ2-5; D remains ambiguous. The germline gives CDR1 LNHDA, CDR2 SQIVND (reference sequence). The CDR3 runs to 13 residues. The germline V and J ends were trimmed by 5 bases and 5 bases, with 12 bases remaining between them. The CDR3 is CASSAPEVETQYF. Written as DNA, the CDR3 is TGTGCCAGTAGTGCTCCAGAGGTGGAGACCCAGTACTTC. Variable domain in full (rest from reference TRBV19 and TRBJ2-5): DGGITQSPKYLFRKEGQNVTLSCEQNLNHDAMYWYRQDPGQGLRLIYYSQIVNDFQKGDIAEGYSVSREKKESFPLTVTSAQKNPTAFYLCASSAPEVETQYFGPGTRLLVL.

In its sample, this clonotype was seen many times. The rearrangement links TRBV20-1 to TRBJ1-5; 7 positions match TRBD1. CDR1 and CDR2 from the germline V gene are DFQATT and SNEGSKA (reference sequence). V shed 4 bases and J 4 bases; nucleotides not matched to a gene: 4. CDR3 length: 13 residues. CDR3 DNA sequence: TGCAGTGCTACAGGGGGTAGGAATCAGCCCCAGCATTTT. This gives the protein CSATGGRNQPQHF.

This rearrangement joins TRBV7-9 to TRBJ2-3; D remains ambiguous. This CDR3 is built from 12 residues. Trimming took 1 base from V and 4 from J, leaving 3 bases between them. Germline V lookup: CDR1 SEHNR, CDR2 FQNEAQ (reference sequence). The CDR3 DNA is TGTGCCAGCAGCTTAGGCGCAGATACGCAGTATTTT. This encodes CASSLGADTQYF.

This chain connects TRBV12-3 or TRBV12-4 to TRBJ1-6, with unresolved D. The CDR3 has 13 amino acids. Trimming removed 3 bases from V and 9 bases from J, with 9 bases in between. The CDR3 DNA reads as TGTGCCAGCAGTTTCGGGAGAAGTTCACCCCTCCACTTT. Residues: CASSFGRSSPLHF.